The 27 T cell receptor beta chains below come from one sample, sequenced in a study of T-cell reconstitution after alpha-beta-depleted transplantation in children. A TCRbeta library incorporating unique molecular identifiers was prepared. TCRdb re-analysed the PCR reads in MiXCR, keeping a single row per CDR3 protein. This sample has around 680,000 distinct CDR3 sequences, with roughly 17% found just once. Sequencing was performed on PBMCs from the stem cell graft donor, taken from the stem cell graft. All receptors come from a human donor who donated a stem cell graft to a child with acute myeloid leukemia.

This clonotype has just one count. It may be a read error: a sequence one base away is much more abundant. The CDR3 spells CCAKQIESGGNQPQHF. CDR3 bases: TGCTGTGCTAAACAAATAGAATCAGGGGGGAACCAGCCCCAGCATTTT. The chain recombines TRBV20-1 with TRBJ1-5; 7 positions agree with TRBD1. Germline V CDR1 and CDR2: DFQATT, SNEGSKA (reference sequence). There are 16 residues in the CDR3.

Remarks on this clonotype: A much more abundant neighbour one base away suggests this may be a read error. The V gene is TRBV20-1, the J gene TRBJ2-1, with D possibly being TRBD2 (5 bases). The length of the CDR3 is 13 residues. The germline CDR1 and CDR2 sequences are DFQATT and SNEGSKA (reference sequence). V lost 0 bases to trimming and J lost 8 bases, with 11 bases between them. The DNA for the CDR3 is TGCAGTGCTAGAGACCGGACTCCTGATGAGCAGTTCTTC. Translation: CSARDRTPDEQFF.

This chain connects TRBV5-6 to TRBJ2-3; TRBD2 agrees at 10 bases. The CDR3 has 18 residues. Germline lookup yields CDR1 SGHDT and CDR2 YYEEEE. V was pared by 0 bases and J by 1 base, with 8 bases of the junction left unmatched. As DNA, the CDR3 is TGTGCCAGCAGCTTGGCCTCTGGGCTAGCGGGGGGCACAGATACGCAGTATTTT. Protein sequence: CASSLASGLAGGTDTQYF. Looking up the rest from reference TRBV5-6 and TRBJ2-3 gives the full variable domain: DAGVTQSPTHLIKTRGQQVTLRCSPKSGHDTVSWYQQALGQGPQFIFQYYEEEERQRGNFPDRFSGHQFPNYSSELNVNALLLGDSALYLCASSLASGLAGGTDTQYFGPGTRLTVL.

V gene TRBV9 combines with J gene TRBJ2-1, with D perhaps TRBD1 (7 bases). Per germline, CDR1 SGDLS and CDR2 YYNGEE. V was cut by 9 bases and J by 7 bases, with 26 bases left in between. This CDR3 spans 16 amino acids. The CDR3 nucleotides read TGTGCCACCTCTAGGACAGGAGGGGTCGTACAGAATGAGCAGTTCTTC. It is translated as CATSRTGGVVQNEQFF.

This chain connects TRBV9 to TRBJ1-5, with TRBD1 matching 9 bases. With V trimmed by 4 bases and J by 4 bases, 6 bases remained unmatched. The CDR3 is 15 residues long. Germline-derived CDR1 and CDR2 are SGDLS and YYNGEE. The CDR3 DNA follows: TGTGCCAGCAGCACTTCCGGGACAGGGAATCAGCCCCAGCATTTT. Amino acid sequence: CASSTSGTGNQPQHF. Looking up the rest from reference TRBV9 and TRBJ1-5 gives the full variable domain: DSGVTQTPKHLITATGQRVTLRCSPRSGDLSVYWYQQSLDQGLQFLIQYYNGEERAKGNILERFSAQQFPDLHSELNLSSLELGDSALYFCASSTSGTGNQPQHFGDGTRLSIL.

The chain employs TRBV11-2 and TRBJ1-3; no clear D gene. The germline V gene has CDR1 SGHAT and CDR2 FQNNGV. The CDR3 spans 15 residues. Between the trimmed V and J ends, which lost 5 bases and 4 bases, there was a span of 15 bases. In DNA form, the CDR3 reads TGTGCCAGCAGCCCACTCGGGGTTGGCGGAAACACCATATATTTT. This gives the protein CASSPLGVGGNTIYF.

This clonotype was seen repeatedly, ten times or more. The chain employs TRBV20-1 and TRBJ2-5; TRBD2 is a possible D gene (5 bases). V gave up 2 bases and J gave up 1 base, with 14 bases separating them. The germline gives CDR1 DFQATT, CDR2 SNEGSKA (reference sequence). The CDR3 loop spans 15 amino acids. CDR3 loop: CSARSPTMTQETQYF. In DNA, the CDR3 is TGCAGTGCTAGATCCCCGACTATGACCCAAGAGACCCAGTACTTC.

This clonotype was picked up many times. The chain is built from TRBV5-6 and TRBJ2-1; TRBD1 is a possible D gene (6 bases). V lost 1 base to trimming and J lost 5 bases, with 13 bases between them. The CDR3 loop spans 15 amino acids. Germline values: CDR1 SGHDT, CDR2 YYEEEE. The CDR3 coding sequence is TGTGCCAGCAGCTTGATTCAAACAGGGCACAATGAGCAGTTCTTC. It yields the protein CASSLIQTGHNEQFF. The whole variable domain, filled in from reference TRBV5-6 and TRBJ2-1, reads DAGVTQSPTHLIKTRGQQVTLRCSPKSGHDTVSWYQQALGQGPQFIFQYYEEEERQRGNFPDRFSGHQFPNYSSELNVNALLLGDSALYLCASSLIQTGHNEQFFGPGTRLTVL.

This clonotype occurred many times. The V and J genes are TRBV20-1 and TRBJ1-2, with TRBD1 matching 8 bases. Germline values: CDR1 DFQATT, CDR2 SNEGSKA (reference sequence). V shed 0 bases and J 4 bases; nucleotides not matched to a gene: 4. The CDR3 extends over 14 amino acids. DNA of the CDR3: TGCAGTGCTAGAGAGGCTGGGACAGGCTATGGCTACACCTTC. Its protein product is CSAREAGTGYGYTF.

This clonotype was seen more than once but under ten times. The V call is TRBV6-5, the J call TRBJ2-7; 9 bases align to TRBD1. The germline V gene has CDR1 MNHEY and CDR2 SVGAGI. V dropped 4 bases and J dropped 5; count of bases not matched to a gene: 6. This CDR3 region has 14 residues. The DNA for the CDR3 is TGTGCCAGCAGTTCAAACAGGGGGCTGAACGAGCAGTACTTC. Its translation: CASSSNRGLNEQYF.

This rearrangement joins TRBV11-3 to TRBJ1-2, with 7 bases aligning to TRBD1. V trimming: 10 bases; J trimming: 4 bases; junction bases outside the gene matches: 15. The germline gives CDR1 SGHNT, CDR2 YENEEA. The CDR3 length is 15 residues. This chain's CDR3 is CATRTYRGPIYGYTF. The CDR3 DNA follows: TGTGCCACCCGAACCTACAGGGGACCCATCTATGGCTACACCTTC.

This clonotype has just a few counts. The chain is built from TRBV19 and TRBJ2-5, with 7 bases lining up with TRBD2. This CDR3 comprises 12 residues. The germline gives CDR1 LNHDA, CDR2 SQIVND (reference sequence). Trimming took 7 bases from V and 5 from J; bases not matched to a gene: 4. DNA for the CDR3: TGTGCCAGTAACGGACTAGAGGAGACCCAGTACTTC. Translated, it gives CASNGLEETQYF.

At least ten counts were recorded for this clonotype. The chain has TRBV20-1 and TRBJ1-3; TRBD1 aligns across 8 bases. The junction had 12 bases not matched to a gene; V was cut back by 4 bases and J by 4 bases. The CDR3 sequence is 16 residues long. Germline-derived CDR1 and CDR2 are DFQATT and SNEGSKA (reference sequence). As DNA, the CDR3 is TGCAGTGCTAATCGGCCCCAGGGGGCAGGCGGAAACACCATATATTTT. It specifies CSANRPQGAGGNTIYF.

This clonotype was seen only a few times. This chain uses TRBV7-2 with TRBJ2-3; unclear D gene. The V end lost 5 bases, the J end lost 8 bases, and 11 bases lay between the germline ends. The CDR3 loop spans 12 amino acids. From germline, CDR1 is SGHTA and CDR2 FQGNSA. The CDR3 reads CASSQTLPTQYF. CDR3 DNA: TGTGCCAGCAGCCAAACATTACCTACGCAGTATTTT.

This clonotype was picked up a small number of times. V is TRBV12-3 or TRBV12-4 and J is TRBJ2-2, with D perhaps matching TRBD2 (6 bases). The CDR3 is 17 amino acids. Trimming took 6 bases from V and 1 from J, leaving 18 bases between them. The CDR3 loop is CASRGPGVAKNTGELFF. The CDR3 nucleotides read TGTGCCAGCAGGGGTCCGGGGGTAGCGAAGAACACCGGGGAGCTGTTTTTT.

This clonotype was counted between two and nine times. The chain couples TRBV7-2 to TRBJ1-5, with no clear D. The V and J ends lost 4 bases and 6 bases respectively, with 10 bases between them. CDR1 and CDR2 (germline): SGHTA, FQGNSA. This CDR3 contains 13 residues. The chain's CDR3 is CASSSNQGQPQHF. The CDR3 DNA reads TGTGCCAGCAGCTCGAACCAAGGTCAGCCCCAGCATTTT.

This clonotype was observed at least ten times. The chain is built from TRBV20-1 and TRBJ2-2, with D perhaps matching TRBD2 (5 bases). CDR3 length: 13 residues. CDR1 is DFQATT and CDR2 is SNEGSKA in the germline V gene (reference sequence). V lost 6 bases and J 7 bases, leaving 15 bases between the germline ends. CDR3 region: CSAYDYSGGELFF. CDR3 nucleotides: TGCAGTGCCTACGACTACTCCGGCGGGGAGCTGTTTTTT.

This clonotype appeared many times. The chain joins TRBV6-5 to TRBJ1-5; D not resolved. Trimming took 2 bases from V and 2 from J, leaving 7 bases between them. CDR1 and CDR2 (germline): MNHEY, SVGAGI. The CDR3 length is 14 residues. The CDR3: CASSYGDGNQPQHF. The CDR3 DNA sequence: TGTGCCAGCAGTTACGGAGACGGCAATCAGCCCCAGCATTTT.

This clonotype was observed a few times. The chain employs TRBV20-1 and TRBJ2-3; unclear D gene. Trimming pared 3 bases from V and 3 bases from J, leaving 10 bases between. Germline V lookup: CDR1 DFQATT, CDR2 SNEGSKA (reference sequence). The CDR3 is 13 residues long. The CDR3 spells CSASMGWTDTQYF. In DNA form, the CDR3 reads TGCAGTGCTAGTATGGGTTGGACAGATACGCAGTATTTT.

CDR3: CASTKGGVSETQYF. The CDR3 DNA reads TGCGCCAGCACCAAAGGGGGGGTGTCAGAGACCCAGTACTTC. The chain is built from TRBV4-1 and TRBJ2-5, with D maybe TRBD2 (7 bases). The germline V gene has CDR1 MGHRA and CDR2 YSYEKL. This CDR3 spans 14 amino acids. V lost 7 bases and J lost 4, with 16 bases in between.

This sequence joins TRBV24-1 and TRBJ2-5, with D possibly TRBD2 on 5 matching bases. The V end was cut by 3 bases, the J end by 1 base, with 14 bases between. This CDR3 has 16 residues. Germline V gene sequence: CDR1 KGHDR, CDR2 SFDVKD. As DNA, the CDR3 is TGTGCCACCAGTGATGGTACTAGGTACACCCAAGAGACCCAGTACTTC. Protein: CATSDGTRYTQETQYF.

This clonotype was detected many times. The chain recombines TRBV5-6 with TRBJ2-7; the match to TRBD1 covers 8 bases. Germline CDR1 reads SGHDT; CDR2 reads YYEEEE. After removal of 2 bases from V and 5 bases from J, the junction contained 6 bases not matched to a gene. The CDR3 is made up of 14 amino acids. CDR3 nucleotides: TGTGCCAGCAGCTTCGGACAGGGAGCTGACGAGCAGTACTTC. As protein: CASSFGQGADEQYF.

The J gene is TRBJ2-1, the V gene TRBV25-1; the match to TRBD2 covers 10 bases. Germline trimming cut 6 bases from V and 4 bases from J; bases unmatched to any gene: 9. This CDR3 spans 16 amino acids. The germline V gene encodes CDR1 MGHDK and CDR2 SYGVNS. CDR3 protein: CASRSSLAGAYNEQFF. The DNA of the CDR3 is TGTGCCAGCAGGTCGAGTCTAGCGGGGGCTTACAATGAGCAGTTCTTC.

The gene calls are TRBV6-2 or TRBV6-3 and TRBJ2-2; 7 positions match TRBD1. The germline V gene has CDR1 MNHEY and CDR2 SVGEGT. The CDR3 runs to 15 residues. The V and J ends lost 6 bases and 5 bases, in that order; junction bases with no gene match: 9. This chain's CDR3 is CASSQTGTVTGELFF. The CDR3 nucleotides are TGTGCCAGCAGCCAGACCGGGACAGTGACCGGGGAGCTGTTTTTT.

This rearrangement joins TRBV10-3 to TRBJ2-1, with D uncertain. Germline V lookup: CDR1 ENHRY, CDR2 SYGVKD. The CDR3 runs 12 residues. The germline V and J ends were trimmed by 5 bases and 5 bases, with 7 bases remaining between them. The CDR3 coding sequence is TGTGCCATCAGTAGGGAAGACAATGAGCAGTTCTTC. It specifies CAISREDNEQFF.

This clonotype has just a few counts. J is TRBJ2-2 and V is TRBV4-3; no reliable D call. Germline V gives CDR1 LGHNA, CDR2 YSLEER. The length of the CDR3 is 16 residues. V dropped 0 bases and J dropped 0 bases, with 8 bases sitting between them. The CDR3 DNA reads as TGCGCCAGCAGCCAAGATTCCACCACGAACACCGGGGAGCTGTTTTTT. Translation: CASSQDSTTNTGELFF.

This clonotype has just a few counts. CDR3 amino acids: CASSRRGDTEAFF. Written as DNA, the CDR3 is TGTGCCAGCAGCCGGAGAGGGGACACTGAAGCTTTCTTT. The rearrangement links TRBV12-3 or TRBV12-4 to TRBJ1-1, with D possibly matching TRBD1 (5 bases). Trimming stripped 6 bases from V and 3 bases from J, with 11 bases between. The CDR3 loop spans 13 amino acids.